The present TCR beta chain was sequenced within a study of response to subunit inactivated influenza vaccine. Whole-study results and caveats: Few new T cells, the authors suggested, are recruited by each seasonal influenza vaccination.

As concerns this clonotype: The target antigen is unknown.

The CDR3 totals 11 residues. CDR1 and CDR2 (germline): ENHRY, SYGVKD. The V end lost 6 bases, the J end lost 2 bases, and 4 bases lay between the germline ends. TCRdb used MiXCR to reprocess the RT-PCR reads, holding one entry per CDR3 protein. Of 490,000 or so distinct CDR3 sequences listed, under 9% are singletons. The sequencing used PBMCs from blood, collected around 25 months after vaccination. This chain links TRBV10-3 with TRBJ2-5; D is uncertain. The origin of this receptor is a man aged 45 to 75 who received an inactivated influenza vaccine. CDR3 protein: CAIRSQETQYF. As DNA, the CDR3 is TGTGCCATCAGGTCTCAAGAGACCCAGTACTTC.